One and the same sample provided the 23 T cell receptor beta chains below, sequenced in a study of cytomegalovirus exposure and HLA in healthy donors. PCR was performed using 60 Vbeta and 13 Jbeta primers. The method was immunoSEQ multiplex PCR; TCRdb's version includes in-frame clones alone and lacks a portion of them. The sample holds approximately 130,000 clones; around 85% are singletons and the top ten take under 8.5%. Sequenced sample: PBMCs. The receptors were sampled from a woman aged 30 to 39 in good health and CMV-seropositive.

The CDR3, as DNA: TGTGCCAGCAGGAGTACTAGCGGGGCCACAGATACGCAGTATTTT. It specifies CASRSTSGATDTQYF. The rearrangement joins TRBV7-2 to TRBJ2-3; TRBD2 agrees at 10 bases. Trimming at V came to 6 bases and at J to 2 bases, leaving 5 bases not matched to a gene. CDR1 is SGHTA and CDR2 is FQGNSA in the germline V gene. The CDR3 consists of 15 residues.

CDR3 protein: CASSLGLAGGLEQYF. DNA for the CDR3: TGCGCCAGCAGCTTGGGACTAGCGGGAGGGCTAGAGCAGTACTTC. The chain is built from TRBV5-1 and TRBJ2-7; the match to TRBD2 covers 14 bases. The CDR3 has 15 residues. Germline lookup yields CDR1 SGHRS and CDR2 YFSETQ. J was trimmed by 7 bases and V by 0 bases; bases with no gene match: 3.

This clone showed up just once. The chain recombines TRBV7-8 with TRBJ1-2; the match to TRBD1 covers 7 bases. The CDR3 covers 13 residues. Germline V gene sequence: CDR1 SGHVS, CDR2 FQNEAQ. Losses at the gene ends were 3 bases for V and 6 bases for J; bases not matched to a gene: 4. CDR3 amino acids: CASSFDREDGYTF. Here the CDR3 DNA reads TGTGCCAGCAGCTTTGACAGGGAAGATGGCTACACCTTC.

The J gene is TRBJ1-2, the V gene TRBV18; no clear D gene. CDR1 KGHSH and CDR2 LQKENI come from the germline V gene. V was cut by 2 bases and J by 2 bases, with 9 bases left in between. This CDR3 region has 14 residues. In DNA, the CDR3 is TGTGCCAGCTCACCAAAACACCTCAACTATGGCTACACCTTC. As protein: CASSPKHLNYGYTF.

The rearrangement links TRBV28 to TRBJ2-7; tentative D call: TRBD1 (5 bases). Trimming left V 6 bases short and J 4 bases short, with 7 bases between. The CDR3 runs to 11 residues. Germline V gene data show CDR1 as MDHEN and CDR2 as SYDVKM. The CDR3 region has the DNA TGTGCCAGCAGGACAGATTACGAGCAGTACTTC. Residues: CASRTDYEQYF.

The V gene is TRBV28, the J gene TRBJ2-7; possible D gene TRBD1, 5 bases. Looked up from germline, CDR1 is MDHEN and CDR2 is SYDVKM. The CDR3 loop spans 13 amino acids. V shed 5 bases and J shed 3 bases, with 11 bases lying between them. In DNA, the CDR3 is TGTGCCAGCAGTGTCTACAGGTTCTACGAGCAGTACTTC. It specifies CASSVYRFYEQYF. Combining the CDR3 with reference TRBV28 and TRBJ2-7 gives the whole variable domain DVKVTQSSRYLVKRTGEKVFLECVQDMDHENMFWYRQDPGLGLRLIYFSYDVKMKEKGDIPEGYSVSREKKERFSLILESASTNQTSMYLCASSVYRFYEQYFGPGTRLTVT.

Worth noting for this clone: Within the sample, other DNA sequences also encode this same CDR3. The chain links TRBV7-9 to TRBJ1-5; no clear D. Trimming left V 1 base short and J 1 base short, with 8 bases between. The CDR3 has 15 amino acids. Germline V gives CDR1 SEHNR, CDR2 FQNEAQ (reference sequence). CDR3 protein: CASSLGTGSNQPQHF. The DNA of the CDR3 is TGTGCCAGCAGCTTAGGGACGGGGAGCAATCAGCCCCAGCATTTT.

This clone has only one observation. The gene calls are TRBV9 and TRBJ2-3, with D perhaps matching TRBD2 (6 bases). Trimming shortened V by 0 bases and J by 4 bases, and 9 bases separated the two germline ends. The germline CDR1 and CDR2 sequences are SGDLS and YYNGEE. The CDR3 runs to 14 residues. The CDR3 spells CASSVAGGADTQYF. In DNA, the CDR3 is TGTGCCAGCAGCGTAGCGGGCGGGGCAGATACGCAGTATTTT.

The J gene is TRBJ1-3, the V gene TRBV9; unclear D gene. This CDR3 spans 13 amino acids. V was cut by 4 bases and J by 4 bases, with 9 bases left in between. CDR1 and CDR2 (germline): SGDLS, YYNGEE. The CDR3 DNA reads as TGTGCCAGCAGCCCTACCGGGGGAAACACCATATATTTT. This gives the protein CASSPTGGNTIYF.

The rearrangement links TRBV6-6 to TRBJ2-1; 13 bases map to TRBD2. The CDR3 has 16 residues. V lost 2 bases and J lost 6; bases outside the gene matches: 4. The germline gives CDR1 MNHNY, CDR2 SVGAGI (reference sequence). The CDR3 loop is CASSYGGLAGSNEQFF. The CDR3 nucleotides read TGTGCCAGCAGTTACGGGGGACTAGCGGGGTCCAATGAGCAGTTCTTC.

The chain has TRBV6-1 and TRBJ1-1, with D tentatively TRBD1 (5 bases). Trimming stripped 0 bases from V and 3 bases from J, with 14 bases between. From germline, CDR1 is MNHNS and CDR2 SASEGT. The CDR3 runs to 16 residues. The CDR3 here is CASSEANSGPDTEAFF. CDR3 sequence (DNA): TGTGCCAGCAGTGAAGCAAATTCAGGGCCCGACACTGAAGCTTTCTTT.

V is TRBV30 and J is TRBJ2-1; 13 bases match TRBD2. V shed 5 bases and J 11 bases; nucleotides not matched to a gene: 9. This CDR3 has 14 amino acids. Germline V CDR1 and CDR2: GTSNPN, SVGIG (reference sequence). In nucleotides, the CDR3 is TGTGCCTGGGGCGGACTAGCGGGGGTAAGACAGCAGTTCTTC. This translates into CAWGGLAGVRQQFF.

The V call is TRBV6-5, the J call TRBJ1-1; 8 bases are shared with TRBD1. V was clipped by 4 bases and J by 10 bases; unmatched bases: 5. Germline V lookup: CDR1 MNHEY, CDR2 SVGAGI. The CDR3 extends over 12 amino acids. The DNA of the CDR3 is TGTGCCAGCAGTTCAGGACAGGGATCAGCTTTCTTT. Protein product: CASSSGQGSAFF.

This clone was seen only once. The chain is built from TRBV9 and TRBJ2-7; no reliable D call. The CDR3 spans 11 residues. Germline CDR1 reads SGDLS; CDR2 reads YYNGEE. Deletions cut 4 bases from V and 1 base from J, with 3 bases between. CDR3 DNA: TGTGCCAGCAGCCCTTCCTACGAGCAGTACTTC. Residues: CASSPSYEQYF.

The count of this clone is one. The junction differs from germline at one of its ends, possibly a read error. The DNA of the CDR3 is TGTGCCAGCAGTTTAGGGGCTAGCGTCACCTACGAGCAGTACTTC. Protein: CASSLGASVTYEQYF. This sequence joins TRBV7-9 and TRBJ2-7; D might be TRBD2 (6 bases). The germline V gene encodes CDR1 SEHNR and CDR2 FQNEAQ (reference sequence). The CDR3 consists of 15 residues.

This rearrangement joins TRBV5-1 to TRBJ2-3; perhaps TRBD2 as D (5 bases). The CDR3 extends over 15 amino acids. Germline loops: CDR1 SGHRS, CDR2 YFSETQ. Trimming removed 2 bases from V and 1 base from J, with 11 bases in between. The CDR3 nucleotides read TGCGCCAGCAGCTTAATAGGACTCGGCACAGATACGCAGTATTTT. This codes for CASSLIGLGTDTQYF.

The rearrangement joins TRBV7-9 to TRBJ2-7, with a tentative D call TRBD1 (5 bases). The V and J ends lost 5 bases and 7 bases respectively, with 21 bases between them. CDR1 and CDR2 (germline): SEHNR, FQNEAQ (reference sequence). The CDR3 length is 15 residues. The CDR3 region is CASSPRGLVGREQYF. CDR3 DNA: TGTGCCAGCAGCCCGCGTGGTTTAGTGGGGCGTGAGCAGTACTTC.

This rearrangement joins TRBV5-1 to TRBJ2-3; 13 nucleotides line up with TRBD2. This CDR3 spans 15 amino acids. Germline V gene lookup returns CDR1 SGHRS and CDR2 YFSETQ. The trim removed 10 bases at V and 5 bases at J, leaving 10 bases unmatched. As DNA, the CDR3 is TGCGCCTCTACGCCACTAGCGGGGGGGCAAGATACGCAGTATTTT. Protein product: CASTPLAGGQDTQYF.

The chain couples TRBV4-1 to TRBJ2-1; the D gene is possibly TRBD2 (6 bases). The germline CDR1 and CDR2 sequences are MGHRA and YSYEKL. Trimming took 5 bases from V and 6 from J, leaving 20 bases between them. The CDR3 is 16 amino acids. The CDR3 sequence: CASSLSGTPIANEQFF. CDR3 DNA sequence: TGCGCCAGCAGCTTATCCGGGACTCCCATAGCCAATGAGCAGTTCTTC.

The chain carries TRBV13 and TRBJ1-2; TRBD1 aligns across 11 bases. Germline CDR1 and CDR2: PRHDT and FYEKMQ (reference sequence). V shed 3 bases and J 7 bases; nucleotides not matched to a gene: 10. The CDR3 spans 16 residues. The CDR3 reads CASSFSPGQGAIGYTF. The CDR3 DNA follows: TGTGCCAGCAGCTTCTCCCCTGGACAGGGGGCGATTGGCTACACCTTC.

The chain has TRBV6-1 and TRBJ2-7; tentative D call: TRBD1 (5 bases). The germline CDR1 and CDR2 sequences are MNHNS and SASEGT. The CDR3 has 16 residues. The germline V and J ends were trimmed by 0 bases and 0 bases, with 12 bases remaining between them. CDR3 bases: TGTGCCAGCAGTGAAGCCAGGGCAGGGTACTCCTACGAGCAGTACTTC. It encodes CASSEARAGYSYEQYF.

This clone was observed once. The rearrangement links TRBV6-5 to TRBJ1-2, with 7 bases matching TRBD1. CDR3 length equals 13 residues. With 2 bases clipped from V and 5 bases from J, the junction kept 2 bases outside the gene matches. Per germline, CDR1 MNHEY and CDR2 SVGAGI. The chain's CDR3 is CASSYVQGYGYTF. Written as DNA, the CDR3 is TGTGCCAGCAGTTACGTACAGGGGTATGGCTACACCTTC.

This clone has a count of ten or more. This rearrangement joins TRBV28 to TRBJ1-5; D ambiguous. The CDR3 is 14 residues long. Germline assignment: CDR1 MDHEN and CDR2 SYDVKM. V shed 6 bases and J shed 4 bases, with 13 bases lying between them. The CDR3 sequence: CASRPGRRNQPQHF. CDR3 DNA sequence: TGTGCCAGCAGACCCGGGAGAAGGAATCAGCCCCAGCATTTT.